The T cell receptor (beta chain) under discussion was sequenced for a study of blood T cells in healthy people across ages. Overall study context: There was about one barcoded beta molecule captured by template switching per two T cells.

Sample-barcoded 5' priming and a J-beta primer mix drove a second PCR of about 6 to 12 cycles. A single record per CDR3 protein comes from TCRdb applying MiXCR to the 5' RACE reads. Of about 1.1 million distinct CDR3 sequences in the sample, under 40% were seen once. The V segment lost 0 bases and the J segment 6 bases; nucleotides outside the gene matches: 6. CDR1 and CDR2 (germline): SGDLS, YYNGEE. The CDR3 totals 15 residues. The sequenced sample was blood. This sequence was found in a young man in good health. The V call is TRBV9, the J call TRBJ2-3; 8 nucleotides match TRBD1. The DNA for the CDR3 is TGTGCCAGCAGCGTAGCCGCAGGGGGCCCCGATACGCAGTATTTT. Its translation: CASSVAAGGPDTQYF. The full variable domain, rest sourced from reference TRBV9 and TRBJ2-3, is DSGVTQTPKHLITATGQRVTLRCSPRSGDLSVYWYQQSLDQGLQFLIQYYNGEERAKGNILERFSAQQFPDLHSELNLSSLELGDSALYFCASSVAAGGPDTQYFGPGTRLTVL.